One T cell receptor beta chain is described in this entry. Its antigen is still unknown. In TCRdb, the 5' RACE reads were re-called with MiXCR into one record per CDR3 protein. The sample includes roughly 160,000 distinct CDR3 sequences, around a tenth seen only once; the top ten take 3% to 4%. These data originate in a study of T-cell memory formation after mild COVID-19. Across the study: Largely, TCR clusters stayed within a single donor.

Study observations and caveats: The CD4+ clones that contracted clustered mainly within CM and EM, and the CD8+ clones concentrated in EMRA. Whether second-wave clones peaking at day 37 were SARS-CoV-2 specific went unconfirmed. Pre-infection memory held some responding clones, suggesting pre-existing cross-reactive T cells responded.

The CDR3 consists of 17 residues. V lost 1 base, J lost 3 bases, and 18 bases lay in between. Germline-derived CDR1 and CDR2 are SGHAT and FQNNGV. Sequenced: PBMCs or a T cell subset sorted from them (not recorded which). This chain connects TRBV11-2 to TRBJ2-5; D gene uncertain. The receptor was derived from a man aged 18 to 30 who had mild COVID-19 (a few samples of this study predate the infection). Cell type and time point are not known. The CDR3, as DNA: TGTGCCAGCAGCTTAGGGATCCGGACCCAGCCAGAAGAGACCCAGTACTTC. This translates into CASSLGIRTQPEETQYF. Supplemented by reference TRBV11-2 and TRBJ2-5, the full variable domain reads EAGVAQSPRYKIIEKRQSVAFWCNPISGHATLYWYQQILGQGPKLLIQFQNNGVVDDSQLPKDRFSAERLKGVDSTLKIQPAKLEDSAVYLCASSLGIRTQPEETQYFGPGTRLLVL.